These 26 T cell receptor beta chains originate from one sample sequenced in a study of human T cells and chemical hapten exposure. TCRdb re-called the RACE reads with MiXCR, one entry per CDR3 protein. The sample includes 80,000 to 100,000 distinct CDR3 sequences, approximately 8% of them seen just once. Regarding time point: patch test 1, 2 weeks after DPC sensitization. This sample's treatment: therapeutic diphenylcyclopropenone sensitization with weekly scalp DPC. The sequenced sample was whole blood, obtained in connection with sensitization to the hapten diphenylcyclopropenone (DPC). The source of these receptors is a woman aged 30 to 39 with alopecia areata. Some clones in this sample may be carry-over from other donors' samples.

This clonotype came up many times. V is TRBV6-5 and J is TRBJ1-1; D remains ambiguous. V was cut by 5 bases and J by 2 bases, with 9 bases left in between. This CDR3 region has 13 residues. Germline CDR1 reads MNHEY; CDR2 reads SVGAGI. The CDR3 DNA follows: TGTGCCAGCAGTCTCTCAAAAAACACTGAAGCTTTCTTT. Residues: CASSLSKNTEAFF.

This clonotype came up many times. The chain has TRBV15 and TRBJ1-3; the D gene is possibly TRBD1 (5 bases). CDR1 and CDR2 (germline): LNHNV, YYDKDF (reference sequence). V was cut by 0 bases and J by 7 bases, with 19 bases left in between. The CDR3 consists of 17 residues. CDR3 coding DNA: TGTGCCACCAGCAGAGAGATAGGGGCGCAGCGGTGGAACACCATATATTTT. This gives the protein CATSREIGAQRWNTIYF.

This clonotype was observed a few times. V usage is TRBV6-5 and J usage is TRBJ1-2, with 10 bases lining up with TRBD1. Germline CDR1 reads MNHEY; CDR2 reads SVGAGI. The trim removed 4 bases at V and 6 bases at J, leaving 8 bases unmatched. The CDR3 loop spans 15 amino acids. CDR3 in DNA: TGTGCCAGCAGTTCGACCGCCGGGACAGGGGATGGCTACACCTTC. This sequence encodes CASSSTAGTGDGYTF.

This clonotype came up a few times. V is TRBV18 and J is TRBJ1-2; TRBD1 is a possible D gene (5 bases). Germline V gives CDR1 KGHSH, CDR2 LQKENI. Trimming removed 4 bases from V and 4 bases from J, with 19 bases in between. This CDR3 region has 16 residues. CDR3 in amino acids: CASSRDSSNSPYGYTF. As DNA, the CDR3 is TGTGCCAGCTCACGAGACAGTTCCAACTCCCCCTATGGCTACACCTTC.

This clonotype was detected many times. V usage is TRBV9 and J usage is TRBJ2-7; perhaps TRBD2 as D (7 bases). The CDR3 has 16 amino acids. Germline CDR1 reads SGDLS; CDR2 reads YYNGEE. V was cut by 0 bases and J by 3 bases, with 16 bases left in between. The CDR3 loop is CASSVEPAGANYEQYF. The DNA for the CDR3 is TGTGCCAGCAGCGTAGAACCGGCGGGGGCGAACTACGAGCAGTACTTC.

This clonotype was seen many times. This chain connects TRBV27 to TRBJ2-7; no clear D. Germline lookup yields CDR1 MNHEY and CDR2 SMNVEV (reference sequence). The length of the CDR3 is 14 residues. V lost 2 bases, J lost 2 bases, and 10 bases lay in between. This CDR3 is CASSLPGRTYEQYF. Written as DNA, the CDR3 is TGTGCCAGCAGTTTACCCGGACGGACCTACGAGCAGTACTTC.

This clonotype was observed at least ten times. The chain joins TRBV3-1 to TRBJ1-1; 10 bases match TRBD1. CDR1 LGHDT and CDR2 YNNKEL come from the germline V gene (reference sequence). CDR3 length equals 15 residues. Trimming took 6 bases from V and 5 from J; bases not matched to a gene: 9. The CDR3 protein is CASSLPGQGRTEAFF. The DNA for the CDR3 is TGTGCCAGCAGTCTGCCGGGACAGGGGCGGACTGAAGCTTTCTTT.

The sample holds many counts of this clonotype. The V gene is TRBV2, the J gene TRBJ2-7; perhaps D is TRBD1 or TRBD2 (5 bases each). The CDR3 length is 14 residues. Germline V gene sequence: CDR1 SNHLY, CDR2 FYNNEI. V lost 6 bases and J lost 3, with 15 bases in between. CDR3 protein: CASREGGRDYEQYF. CDR3 sequence (DNA): TGTGCCAGCAGAGAGGGCGGCAGGGACTACGAGCAGTACTTC.

The gene calls are TRBV7-9 and TRBJ2-1; D possibly uses TRBD1 or TRBD2 (5 bases each). This CDR3 contains 16 residues. Trimming pared 5 bases from V and 2 bases from J, leaving 16 bases between. Germline values: CDR1 SEHNR, CDR2 FQNEAQ (reference sequence). CDR3: CASSPPTGDAYNEQFF. The CDR3 DNA reads TGTGCCAGCAGCCCACCGACTGGGGACGCCTACAATGAGCAGTTCTTC. Together with reference TRBV7-9 and TRBJ2-1, the CDR3 gives the full variable domain: DTGVSQNPRHKITKRGQNVTFRCDPISEHNRLYWYRQTLGQGPEFLTYFQNEAQLEKSRLLSDRFSAERPKGSFSTLEIQRTEQGDSAMYLCASSPPTGDAYNEQFFGPGTRLTVL.

The sample holds a few counts of this clonotype. The chain has TRBV9 and TRBJ1-2; 8 bases agree with TRBD1. The CDR3 sequence is 17 residues long. V lost 0 bases, J lost 7 bases, and 14 bases stayed unmatched. The germline CDR1 and CDR2 sequences are SGDLS and YYNGEE. Here the CDR3 DNA reads TGTGCCAGCAGCGTAGGGTATGGGGCAGGGGGCCTGGCTGGCTACACCTTC. This sequence encodes CASSVGYGAGGLAGYTF.

This clonotype was observed a handful of times. The chain carries TRBV6-6 and TRBJ1-1; D gene uncertain. The V end lost 4 bases, the J end lost 3 bases, and 12 bases lay between the germline ends. The CDR3 contains 14 residues. Germline V gene data show CDR1 as MNHNY and CDR2 as SVGAGI (reference sequence). The CDR3 coding sequence is TGTGCCAGCAGTTTAAGACACACGGACACTGAAGCTTTCTTT. Protein sequence: CASSLRHTDTEAFF.

This clonotype was seen ten or more times. This chain uses TRBV6-5 with TRBJ2-2; D remains unclear. Germline V lookup: CDR1 MNHEY, CDR2 SVGAGI. This CDR3 spans 14 amino acids. V shed 4 bases and J shed 4 bases, with 10 bases lying between them. This CDR3 reads CASSSVGVTGELFF. In DNA, the CDR3 is TGTGCCAGCAGTTCCGTTGGAGTCACCGGGGAGCTGTTTTTT.

The rearrangement links TRBV4-2 to TRBJ2-3, with 8 bases fitting TRBD2. Germline CDR1 is LGHNA and CDR2 is YNFKEQ. The length of the CDR3 is 15 residues. With 1 base clipped from V and 3 bases from J, the junction kept 3 bases outside the gene matches. The CDR3 DNA sequence: TGTGCCAGCAGCCAAGTTAGCGGGGAGACAGATACGCAGTATTTT. This sequence encodes CASSQVSGETDTQYF.

This clonotype appeared many times. This chain links TRBV20-1 with TRBJ1-2; TRBD1 agrees at 7 bases. CDR1 and CDR2 from the germline V gene are DFQATT and SNEGSKA (reference sequence). This CDR3 has 15 amino acids. The junction had 16 bases not matched to a gene; V was cut back by 7 bases and J by 5 bases. CDR3 nucleotide sequence: TGCAGTGTCCCAGGGGGACCCATCTGGGGTTATGGCTACACCTTC. Protein: CSVPGGPIWGYGYTF.

The chain is built from TRBV3-1 and TRBJ2-2; D may match TRBD1 or TRBD2 (5 bases each). V was cut by 2 bases and J by 2 bases, with 12 bases left in between. CDR1 is LGHDT, CDR2 YNNKEL, per germline (reference sequence). The CDR3 is 16 amino acids. Written as DNA, the CDR3 is TGTGCCAGCAGCCAAAGGCCGGGACCCAACACCGGGGAGCTGTTTTTT. As protein: CASSQRPGPNTGELFF.

This clonotype appeared many times. V is TRBV9 and J is TRBJ2-3; D ambiguous. Trimming took 4 bases from V and 0 from J, leaving 18 bases between them. The CDR3 has 17 amino acids. From germline, CDR1 is SGDLS and CDR2 YYNGEE. CDR3 residues: CASSPYSGGRSTDTQYF. The DNA for the CDR3 is TGTGCCAGCAGCCCCTATTCGGGCGGAAGGAGCACAGATACGCAGTATTTT.

This clonotype was detected a few times. V gene TRBV5-6 combines with J gene TRBJ1-2; D remains ambiguous. Looked up from germline, CDR1 is SGHDT and CDR2 is YYEEEE. V was cut by 2 bases and J by 5 bases, with 16 bases left in between. The CDR3 is 15 amino acids. The DNA of the CDR3 is TGTGCCAGCAGCTTTCAAAGGCGGGCATCATATGGCTACACCTTC. Protein product: CASSFQRRASYGYTF.

This clonotype was picked up many times. The chain carries TRBV20-1 and TRBJ2-3, with D perhaps matching TRBD2 (6 bases). Germline CDR1 is DFQATT and CDR2 is SNEGSKA (reference sequence). The CDR3 runs 16 residues. Trimming took off 3 bases at V and 2 bases at J, with 18 bases between the two ends. CDR3 residues: CSASGWGSGITDTQYF. Here the CDR3 DNA reads TGCAGTGCTAGCGGGTGGGGTAGCGGAATCACAGATACGCAGTATTTT.

This clonotype occurred many times. V and J are TRBV5-1 and TRBJ2-7; 11 nucleotides align to TRBD1. V trimming: 1 base; J trimming: 4 bases; junction bases outside the gene matches: 10. The CDR3 sequence is 17 residues long. CDR1 and CDR2 (germline): SGHRS, YFSETQ. The CDR3 nucleotides are TGCGCCAGCAGCTTGAATCCCCGGACAGGGGGCCCGTACGAGCAGTACTTC. Protein sequence: CASSLNPRTGGPYEQYF.

The V and J genes are TRBV2 and TRBJ2-6, with D uncertain. V was cut by 5 bases and J by 1 base, with 9 bases left in between. The germline V gene encodes CDR1 SNHLY and CDR2 FYNNEI. There are 15 residues in the CDR3. CDR3 amino acids: CASSRTRSGANVLTF. The DNA for the CDR3 is TGTGCCAGCAGTCGAACCAGGTCTGGGGCCAACGTCCTGACTTTC. Looking up the rest from reference TRBV2 and TRBJ2-6 gives the full variable domain: EPEVTQTPSHQVTQMGQEVILRCVPISNHLYFYWYRQILGQKVEFLVSFYNNEISEKSEIFDDQFSVERPDGSNFTLKIRSTKLEDSAMYFCASSRTRSGANVLTFGAGSRLTVL.

Comments on this clonotype: A clone one base away is much larger, so this may be a read error. The genes are TRBV12-3 or TRBV12-4 and TRBJ1-1; D perhaps matches TRBD1 (5 bases). The V end was cut by 4 bases, the J end by 4 bases, with 10 bases between. The CDR3 sequence is 13 residues long. The CDR3 region is CASSCGQGTEAFF. CDR3 bases: TGTGCCAGCAGTTGTGGGCAGGGCACTGAAGCTTTCTTT.

This clonotype has at least ten counts. The CDR3, as DNA: TGTGCCAGCAGCCAAGATGAAGAGGTTGCACCCCTCCACTTT. This sequence encodes CASSQDEEVAPLHF. This rearrangement joins TRBV3-1 to TRBJ1-6; D is uncertain. CDR3 length: 14 residues. Germline CDR1 LGHDT, CDR2 YNNKEL (reference sequence). Trimming left V 0 bases short and J 11 bases short, with 11 bases between.

This clonotype was seen at least ten times. The chain uses TRBV6-1 and TRBJ2-2; D unresolved. This CDR3 is built from 12 residues. The germline CDR1 and CDR2 sequences are MNHNS and SASEGT. V dropped 7 bases and J dropped 4 bases, with 7 bases sitting between them. The CDR3 nucleotides are TGTGCCAGCATGGGAATCACCGGGGAGCTGTTTTTT. Translation: CASMGITGELFF.

This clonotype was observed a handful of times. The chain's CDR3 is CASSGRTANTEAFF. CDR3 sequence (DNA): TGTGCCAGCAGTGGCCGAACAGCGAACACTGAAGCTTTCTTT. The gene calls are TRBV6-2 or TRBV6-3 and TRBJ1-1, with D unresolved. Germline V gene data show CDR1 as MNHEY and CDR2 as SVGEGT. The V gene lost 5 bases and the J gene lost 1 base, with 11 bases spanning the gap. The CDR3 spans 14 residues.

The chain links TRBV11-2 to TRBJ2-1; 8 bases align to TRBD2. J gave up 4 bases and V 4 bases, and 9 bases lay outside the gene matches. Germline assignment: CDR1 SGHAT and CDR2 FQNNGV. The CDR3 covers 16 residues. The CDR3 bases are TGTGCCAGCAGCTCATGGACTAGCCCTACTTACAATGAGCAGTTCTTC. It yields the protein CASSSWTSPTYNEQFF.

With respect to this clonotype: This may be a read error: a much more frequent sequence differs by one nucleotide. The V call is TRBV18, the J call TRBJ1-2; 8 positions agree with TRBD1. V dropped 2 bases and J dropped 7; count of bases not matched to a gene: 9. Germline assignment: CDR1 KGHSH and CDR2 LQKENI. CDR3 length: 15 amino acids. CDR3 nucleotides: TGTGCCAGCTCACCAGGAACACAGGGGGGGATTGGCTACACCTTC. Its protein is CASSPGTQGGIGYTF.